Presented here are 26 T cell receptor beta chains from one specimen sequenced in a study of blood T cell repertoires in COVID-19. Clones were read by immunoSEQ multiplex PCR, and TCRdb kept only the in-frame ones, dropping some. The table shows some 530,000 clones, with approximately 86% occurring only once. The sequenced sample consisted of PBMCs or T cells enriched from blood (not recorded which). These receptors were taken from a woman aged 55 to 70 who had recovered from COVID-19.

This clone showed up just a few times. This rearrangement joins TRBV2 to TRBJ2-1; D is perhaps TRBD1 (6 bases). V was shortened by 6 bases and J by 5 bases, with 20 bases between the two germline ends. This CDR3 has 16 amino acids. The germline CDR1 and CDR2 sequences are SNHLY and FYNNEI. The CDR3 DNA sequence: TGTGCCAGCAGCGAGTCCACAGGGAGCCGCAACAATGAGCAGTTCTTC. Translated, it gives CASSESTGSRNNEQFF.

The genes are TRBV23-1 and TRBJ2-7; D might be TRBD1 (6 bases). TRBV23-1 is reported as an ORF; its role is uncertain. V was trimmed by 6 bases and J by 3 bases, leaving 21 bases between them. The CDR3 is 16 residues long. In DNA, the CDR3 is TGCGCCAGCAGGCGGAGATTGTGCACAGGGAACTACGAGCAGTACGTC. This translates into CASRRRLCTGNYEQYV.

The chain recombines TRBV23-1 with TRBJ1-1; 7 positions agree with TRBD1. TRBV23-1 is designated an ORF whose function remains uncertain. The CDR3 extends over 16 amino acids. After removal of 8 bases from V and 2 bases from J, the junction contained 14 bases not matched to a gene. As DNA, the CDR3 is TGCGCCAGCTCCAAACACGTGACAGGGATTAACACTGAAGCTTTCTTT. Translating it yields CASSKHVTGINTEAFF.

The genes are TRBV10-1 and TRBJ1-4; the D is unclear. Trimming took 8 bases from V and 2 from J, leaving 12 bases between them. The CDR3 sequence is 14 residues long. CDR1 and CDR2 (germline): WNHNN, SYGVQD (reference sequence). The CDR3 sequence is CASSPGATNEKLFF. The CDR3 coding sequence is TGCGCCAGCTCACCGGGAGCCACTAATGAAAAACTGTTTTTT.

The genes are TRBV11-3 and TRBJ2-3; D is undetermined. Germline CDR1 is SGHNT and CDR2 is YENEEA. The CDR3 has 17 amino acids. Between the trimmed V and J ends, which lost 5 bases and 0 bases, there was a span of 18 bases. This CDR3 reads CASSGPLGGASTDTQYF. In nucleotides, the CDR3 is TGTGCCAGCAGCGGCCCCCTCGGTGGAGCTAGCACAGATACGCAGTATTTT.

The chain employs TRBV5-1 and TRBJ1-1; the match to TRBD1 covers 11 bases. CDR1 and CDR2 (germline): SGHRS, YFSETQ. After removal of 4 bases from V and 10 bases from J, the junction contained 6 bases not matched to a gene. The CDR3 covers 13 residues. CDR3 DNA sequence: TGCGCCAGCAGCCCGGGACAGGGGGTGGGAGCTTTCTTT. This translates into CASSPGQGVGAFF. The full variable domain, with the rest looked up from reference TRBV5-1 and TRBJ1-1, is KAGVTQTPRYLIKTRGQQVTLSCSPISGHRSVSWYQQTPGQGLQFLFEYFSETQRNKGNFPGRFSGRQFSNSRSEMNVSTLELGDSALYLCASSPGQGVGAFFGQGTRLTVV.

The chain uses TRBV19 and TRBJ1-2; D remains unclear. There are 12 residues in the CDR3. Trimming stripped 3 bases from V and 3 bases from J, with 5 bases between. From germline, CDR1 is LNHDA and CDR2 SQIVND (reference sequence). The CDR3 spells CASSMEYYGYTF. The CDR3 DNA reads as TGTGCCAGTAGTATGGAGTACTATGGCTACACCTTC.

The chain combines TRBV18 with TRBJ2-5; 12 positions agree with TRBD1. The CDR3 is 16 amino acids. Germline CDR1 and CDR2: KGHSH and LQKENI. After removal of 1 base from V and 4 bases from J, the junction contained 4 bases not matched to a gene. CDR3 nucleotide sequence: TGTGCCAGCTCACCACAGGGACAGGGGGCAGGAGAGACCCAGTACTTC. Residues: CASSPQGQGAGETQYF.

This chain connects TRBV3-1 (or the pseudogene TRBV3-2) to TRBJ1-1; weak D call: TRBD1 (5 bases). Germline-derived CDR1 and CDR2 are LGHDT and YNNKEL (reference sequence). The CDR3 has 15 residues. V lost 5 bases and J 0 bases, leaving 13 bases between the germline ends. In DNA, the CDR3 is TGTGCCAGCAGCAGGGGATGGAGTTTGAACACTGAAGCTTTCTTT. Translation: CASSRGWSLNTEAFF.

In regard to this clone: Other DNA sequences in the sample encode the same CDR3. The chain carries TRBV7-2 and TRBJ1-5; possible D gene TRBD1, 6 bases. The germline gives CDR1 SGHTA, CDR2 FQGNSA. V was pared by 1 base and J by 2 bases, with 9 bases between. CDR3 length: 15 amino acids. CDR3 residues: CASSLVTGGNQPQHF. As DNA, the CDR3 is TGTGCCAGCAGCTTAGTGACAGGAGGCAATCAGCCCCAGCATTTT. The whole variable domain, filled in from reference TRBV7-2 and TRBJ1-5, reads GAGVSQSPSNKVTEKGKDVELRCDPISGHTALYWYRQSLGQGLEFLIYFQGNSAPDKSGLPSDRFSAERTGGSVSTLTIQRTQQEDSAVYLCASSLVTGGNQPQHFGDGTRLSIL.

This clone appeared once. The V gene is TRBV6-1, the J gene TRBJ1-2, with TRBD1 matching over 9 bases. Trimming took 6 bases from V and 7 from J; bases not matched to a gene: 9. The CDR3 contains 14 residues. CDR1 and CDR2 from the germline V gene are MNHNS and SASEGT. The CDR3 protein is CASSPRDRDSGYTF. CDR3 nucleotides: TGTGCCAGCAGCCCACGGGACAGGGATAGTGGCTACACCTTC.

The chain links TRBV19 to TRBJ1-3, with D possibly matching TRBD1 (6 bases). Germline V gene data show CDR1 as LNHDA and CDR2 as SQIVND (reference sequence). V lost 7 bases, J lost 3 bases, and 16 bases lay in between. The length of the CDR3 is 15 residues. This chain's CDR3 is CASIGRGRHGNTIYF. CDR3 DNA sequence: TGTGCCAGTATCGGGAGGGGGAGGCATGGAAACACCATATATTTT.

The V and J genes are TRBV7-8 and TRBJ1-1; D is possibly TRBD1 (5 bases). Germline V gene sequence: CDR1 SGHVS, CDR2 FQNEAQ. The CDR3 loop spans 14 amino acids. V lost 3 bases and J 4 bases, leaving 12 bases between the germline ends. In DNA, the CDR3 is TGTGCCAGCAGCTTGGGGGGACTCTTCACTGAAGCTTTCTTT. This codes for CASSLGGLFTEAFF.

The chain links TRBV5-1 to TRBJ2-2; unclear D gene. The CDR3 loop spans 16 amino acids. The V end was cut by 0 bases, the J end by 1 base, with 10 bases between. The germline CDR1 and CDR2 sequences are SGHRS and YFSETQ. The CDR3 bases are TGCGCCAGCAGCTTGGTGGTAACGGTGAACACCGGGGAGCTGTTTTTT. Translating it yields CASSLVVTVNTGELFF.

The rearrangement uses TRBV6-1 and TRBJ1-2; no definite D call. This CDR3 region has 11 residues. Looked up from germline, CDR1 is MNHNS and CDR2 is SASEGT. Trimming cost V 1 base and J 8 bases, with 5 bases left between them. The CDR3 nucleotides are TGTGCCAGCAGTGAAGTACAGGGCTACACCTTC. Its protein product is CASSEVQGYTF.

This chain links TRBV15 with TRBJ1-4, with D possibly matching TRBD1 (6 bases). Trimming removed 7 bases from V and 2 bases from J, with 8 bases in between. This CDR3 spans 13 amino acids. Germline V gene sequence: CDR1 LNHNV, CDR2 YYDKDF (reference sequence). The chain's CDR3 is CATTDRTNEKLFF. In DNA form, the CDR3 reads TGTGCCACCACCGACAGGACTAATGAAAAACTGTTTTTT.

The chain links TRBV6-5 to TRBJ2-5; TRBD2 matches at 11 bases. Germline CDR1 reads MNHEY; CDR2 reads SVGAGI. J gave up 4 bases and V 4 bases, and 2 bases lay outside the gene matches. The CDR3 is 14 amino acids. CDR3 residues: CASSLGLAGETQYF. DNA for the CDR3: TGTGCCAGCAGTTTAGGACTAGCGGGAGAGACCCAGTACTTC.

The rearrangement uses TRBV15 and TRBJ1-1, with D possibly matching TRBD1 (6 bases). Germline V gives CDR1 LNHNV, CDR2 YYDKDF (reference sequence). The V end was cut by 4 bases, the J end by 7 bases, with 13 bases between. CDR3 size: 13 residues. CDR3 in amino acids: CATSTPGTLEAFF. The DNA for the CDR3 is TGTGCCACCAGCACCCCAGGGACACTTGAAGCTTTCTTT.

A word on this clone: Other DNA sequences in this sample translate to the same CDR3. The V gene is TRBV24-1, the J gene TRBJ2-2; possible D gene TRBD1, 6 bases. CDR1 is KGHDR and CDR2 is SFDVKD in the germline V gene. Trimming took 4 bases from V and 0 from J, leaving 11 bases between them. The CDR3 runs 16 residues. The CDR3 reads CATSDFTGSNTGELFF. The CDR3 nucleotides read TGTGCCACCAGTGACTTTACAGGGTCGAACACCGGGGAGCTGTTTTTT.

This chain connects TRBV5-5 to TRBJ2-5; 9 nucleotides line up with TRBD1. Germline CDR1 reads SGHKS; CDR2 reads YYEKEE (reference sequence). The CDR3 extends over 15 amino acids. V was clipped by 4 bases and J by 6 bases; unmatched bases: 10. CDR3: CASSTPGTGIKTQYF. In DNA, the CDR3 is TGTGCCAGCAGCACACCCGGGACAGGGATTAAGACCCAGTACTTC.

The rearrangement links TRBV20-1 to TRBJ1-2; a possible D gene is TRBD1 (5 bases). The CDR3 contains 13 residues. The V end was cut by 3 bases, the J end by 3 bases, with 11 bases between. CDR1 is DFQATT, CDR2 SNEGSKA, per germline (reference sequence). CDR3 in amino acids: CSASPEGDYGYTF. The CDR3 nucleotides read TGCAGTGCTAGTCCCGAAGGGGACTATGGCTACACCTTC.

CDR3 DNA sequence: TGTGCCAGCAGTCTAGGACAGGGAGGAAACACCATATATTTT. The encoded protein is CASSLGQGGNTIYF. The chain combines TRBV28 with TRBJ1-3; 8 bases match TRBD1. Germline CDR1 is MDHEN and CDR2 is SYDVKM. The length of the CDR3 is 14 residues. V lost 5 bases to trimming and J lost 4 bases; unmatched junction nucleotides: 4.

This chain links TRBV29-1 with TRBJ1-3, with D tentatively TRBD1 (5 bases). The V gene lost 6 bases and the J gene lost 0 bases, with 6 bases spanning the gap. Germline lookup yields CDR1 SQVTM and CDR2 ANQGSEA. The CDR3 runs to 12 residues. The CDR3 sequence is CSVGPSGNTIYF. DNA for the CDR3: TGCAGCGTGGGGCCCTCTGGAAACACCATATATTTT.

J is TRBJ2-1 and V is TRBV27; D is unresolved. The CDR3 length is 11 residues. Trimming stripped 4 bases from V and 8 bases from J, with 6 bases between. In germline, CDR1 is MNHEY, CDR2 SMNVEV (reference sequence). DNA for the CDR3: TGTGCCAGCAGTTGGGCCCATGAGCAGTTCTTC. It encodes CASSWAHEQFF.

This chain joins TRBV5-1 and TRBJ1-4; D may be TRBD1 (6 bases). The CDR3 spans 16 residues. Germline V CDR1 and CDR2: SGHRS, YFSETQ. V shed 0 bases and J shed 4 bases, with 13 bases lying between them. The CDR3 DNA reads as TGCGCCAGCAGCTTGGAGCGGGGGGCGCTTAATGAAAAACTGTTTTTT. This translates into CASSLERGALNEKLFF.

The chain uses TRBV2 and TRBJ1-2, with D tentatively TRBD1 (5 bases). The germline gives CDR1 SNHLY, CDR2 FYNNEI. Trimming removed 8 bases from V and 2 bases from J, with 15 bases in between. CDR3 size: 14 residues. The DNA for the CDR3 is TGTGCCAGCCGGAGGGACGGTCAGAACTATGGCTACACCTTC. This encodes CASRRDGQNYGYTF.